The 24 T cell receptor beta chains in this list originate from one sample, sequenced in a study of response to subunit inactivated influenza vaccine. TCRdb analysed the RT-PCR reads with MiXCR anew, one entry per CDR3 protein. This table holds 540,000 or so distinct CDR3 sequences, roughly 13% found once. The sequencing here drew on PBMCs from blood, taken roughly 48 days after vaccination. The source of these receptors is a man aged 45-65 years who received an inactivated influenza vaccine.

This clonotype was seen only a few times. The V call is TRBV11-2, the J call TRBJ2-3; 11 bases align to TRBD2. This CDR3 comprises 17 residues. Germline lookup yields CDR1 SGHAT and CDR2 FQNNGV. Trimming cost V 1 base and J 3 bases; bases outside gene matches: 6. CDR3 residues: CASSLGSSGGGTDTQYF. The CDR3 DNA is TGTGCCAGCAGCTTAGGCAGTAGCGGGGGGGGGACAGATACGCAGTATTTT.

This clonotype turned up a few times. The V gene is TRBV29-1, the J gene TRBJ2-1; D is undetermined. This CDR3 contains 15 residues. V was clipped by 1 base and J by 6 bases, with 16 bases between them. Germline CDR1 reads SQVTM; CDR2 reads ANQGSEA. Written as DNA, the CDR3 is TGCAGCGTTGAAGTTGAACTACAAGCCCCCAATGAGCAGTTCTTC. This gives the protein CSVEVELQAPNEQFF.

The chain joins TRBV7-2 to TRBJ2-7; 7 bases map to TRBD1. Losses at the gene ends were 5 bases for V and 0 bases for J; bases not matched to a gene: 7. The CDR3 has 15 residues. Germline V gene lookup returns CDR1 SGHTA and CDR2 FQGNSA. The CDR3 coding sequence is TGTGCCAGCAGCCTACAGACAGGGAACTCCTACGAGCAGTACTTC. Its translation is CASSLQTGNSYEQYF.

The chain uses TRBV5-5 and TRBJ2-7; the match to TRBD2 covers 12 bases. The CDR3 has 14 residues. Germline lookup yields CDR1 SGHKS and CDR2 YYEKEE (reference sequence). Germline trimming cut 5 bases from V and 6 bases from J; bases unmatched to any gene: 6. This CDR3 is CASRTSGRTAEQYF. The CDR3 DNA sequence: TGTGCCAGCAGAACTAGCGGGAGGACAGCCGAGCAGTACTTC.

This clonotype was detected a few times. CDR3 sequence (DNA): TGTGCCAGTGGTACCACTACAGGGGCGCGAGAGACCCAGTACTTC. Translated: CASGTTTGARETQYF. The chain has TRBV19 and TRBJ2-5; 7 nucleotides agree with TRBD1. The CDR3 has 15 residues. Germline values: CDR1 LNHDA, CDR2 SQIVND (reference sequence). The V segment lost 8 bases and the J segment 4 bases; nucleotides outside the gene matches: 13.

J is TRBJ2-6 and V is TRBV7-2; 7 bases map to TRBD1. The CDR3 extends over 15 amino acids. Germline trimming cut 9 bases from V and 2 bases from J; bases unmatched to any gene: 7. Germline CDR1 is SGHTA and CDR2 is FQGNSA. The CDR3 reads CASSTGMAGANVLTF. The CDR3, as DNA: TGTGCCAGTTCGACAGGGATGGCTGGGGCCAACGTCCTGACTTTC.

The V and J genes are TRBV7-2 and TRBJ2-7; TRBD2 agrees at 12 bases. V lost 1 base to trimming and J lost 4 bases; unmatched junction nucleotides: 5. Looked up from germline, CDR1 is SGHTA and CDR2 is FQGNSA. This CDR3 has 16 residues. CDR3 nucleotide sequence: TGTGCCAGCAGCTTAGATGGGACTAGCGGGCTTTACGAGCAGTACTTC. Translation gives CASSLDGTSGLYEQYF.

The CDR3 bases are TGTGCCAGCAGTGTGACTAGCCGTTCTGTAGGAGGGGAGCTGTTTTTT. It is translated as CASSVTSRSVGGELFF. This rearrangement joins TRBV12-3 or TRBV12-4 to TRBJ2-2, with 7 nucleotides matching TRBD2. This CDR3 has 16 amino acids. The J segment lost 8 bases and the V segment lost 5 bases, leaving 14 bases of the junction unmatched.

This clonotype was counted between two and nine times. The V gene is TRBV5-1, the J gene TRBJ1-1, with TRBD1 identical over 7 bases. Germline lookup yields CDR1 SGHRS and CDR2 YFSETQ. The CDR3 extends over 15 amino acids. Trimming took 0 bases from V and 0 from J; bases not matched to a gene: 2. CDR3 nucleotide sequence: TGCGCCAGCAGCTTGGATGGGACAGTGAACACTGAAGCTTTCTTT. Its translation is CASSLDGTVNTEAFF.

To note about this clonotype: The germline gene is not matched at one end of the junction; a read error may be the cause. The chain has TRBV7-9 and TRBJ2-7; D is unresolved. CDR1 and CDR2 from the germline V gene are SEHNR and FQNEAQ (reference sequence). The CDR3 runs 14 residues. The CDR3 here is CAGSLDLSSYEQYF. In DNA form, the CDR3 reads TGTGCCGGCAGCTTAGACTTGAGCTCCTACGAGCAGTACTTC.

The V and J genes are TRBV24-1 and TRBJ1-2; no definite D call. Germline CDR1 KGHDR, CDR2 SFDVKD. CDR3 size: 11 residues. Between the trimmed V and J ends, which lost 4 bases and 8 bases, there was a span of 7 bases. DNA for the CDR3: TGTGCCACCAGTGACGGGTACGGCTACACCTTC. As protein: CATSDGYGYTF.

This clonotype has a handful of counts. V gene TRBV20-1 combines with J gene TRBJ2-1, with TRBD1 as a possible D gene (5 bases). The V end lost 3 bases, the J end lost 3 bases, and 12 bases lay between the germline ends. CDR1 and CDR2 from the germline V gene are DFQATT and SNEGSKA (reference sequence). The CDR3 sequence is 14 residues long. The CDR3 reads CSASAGQYYNEQFF. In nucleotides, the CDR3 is TGCAGTGCTAGTGCAGGGCAGTACTACAATGAGCAGTTCTTC.

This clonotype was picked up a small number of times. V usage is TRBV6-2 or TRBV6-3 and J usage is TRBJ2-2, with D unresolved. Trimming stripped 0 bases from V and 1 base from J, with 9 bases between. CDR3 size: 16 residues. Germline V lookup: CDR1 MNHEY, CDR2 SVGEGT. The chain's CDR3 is CASSYSMPRNTGELFF. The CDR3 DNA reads TGTGCCAGCAGTTACTCGATGCCCCGGAACACCGGGGAGCTGTTTTTT.

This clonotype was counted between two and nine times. CDR3 bases: TGTGCCAGCATGGGGGGAGAAGCTTTCTTT. It encodes CASMGGEAFF. The chain has TRBV25-1 and TRBJ1-1; TRBD1 is a possible D gene (5 bases). CDR1 and CDR2 (germline): MGHDK, SYGVNS. The CDR3 sequence is 10 residues long. V was shortened by 7 bases and J by 8 bases, with 8 bases between the two germline ends.

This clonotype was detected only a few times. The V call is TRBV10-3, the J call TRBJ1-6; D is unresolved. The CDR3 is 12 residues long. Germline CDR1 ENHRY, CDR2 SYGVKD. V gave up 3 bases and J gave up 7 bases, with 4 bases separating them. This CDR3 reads CAISDSNSPLHF. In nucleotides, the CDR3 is TGTGCCATCAGTGACAGCAATTCACCCCTCCACTTT.

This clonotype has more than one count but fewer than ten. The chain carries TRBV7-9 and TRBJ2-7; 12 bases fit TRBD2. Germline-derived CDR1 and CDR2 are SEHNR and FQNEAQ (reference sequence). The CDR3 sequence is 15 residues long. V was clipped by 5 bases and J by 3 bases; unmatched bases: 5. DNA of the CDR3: TGTGCCAGCAGCACTACTAGCGGGGGGCTCTACGAGCAGTACTTC. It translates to CASSTTSGGLYEQYF. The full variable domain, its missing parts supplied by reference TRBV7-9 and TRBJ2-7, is DTGVSQNPRHKITKRGQNVTFRCDPISEHNRLYWYRQTLGQGPEFLTYFQNEAQLEKSRLLSDRFSAERPKGSFSTLEIQRTEQGDSAMYLCASSTTSGGLYEQYFGPGTRLTVT.

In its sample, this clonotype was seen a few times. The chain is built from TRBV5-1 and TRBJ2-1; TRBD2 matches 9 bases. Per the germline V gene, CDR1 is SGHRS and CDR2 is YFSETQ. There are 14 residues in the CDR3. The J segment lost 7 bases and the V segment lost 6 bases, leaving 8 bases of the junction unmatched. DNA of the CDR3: TGCGCCAGCAACGCGGGGGGGCCTCGAAATGAGCAGTTCTTC. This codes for CASNAGGPRNEQFF. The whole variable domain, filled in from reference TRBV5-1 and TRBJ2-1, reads KAGVTQTPRYLIKTRGQQVTLSCSPISGHRSVSWYQQTPGQGLQFLFEYFSETQRNKGNFPGRFSGRQFSNSRSEMNVSTLELGDSALYLCASNAGGPRNEQFFGPGTRLTVL.

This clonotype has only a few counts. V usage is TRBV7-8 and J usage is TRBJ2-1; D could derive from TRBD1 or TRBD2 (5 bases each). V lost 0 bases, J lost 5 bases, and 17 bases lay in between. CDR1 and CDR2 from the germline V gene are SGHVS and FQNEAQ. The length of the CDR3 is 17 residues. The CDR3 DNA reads TGTGCCAGCAGCTTAGCCCGGGCTTTACTGGGGGACAATGAGCAGTTCTTC. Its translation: CASSLARALLGDNEQFF.

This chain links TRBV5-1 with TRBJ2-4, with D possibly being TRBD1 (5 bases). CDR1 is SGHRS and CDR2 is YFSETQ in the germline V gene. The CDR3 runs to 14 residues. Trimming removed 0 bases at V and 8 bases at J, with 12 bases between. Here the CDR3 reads CASSLGRVLDIQYF. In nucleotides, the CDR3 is TGCGCCAGCAGCTTGGGCAGGGTACTTGACATTCAGTACTTC.

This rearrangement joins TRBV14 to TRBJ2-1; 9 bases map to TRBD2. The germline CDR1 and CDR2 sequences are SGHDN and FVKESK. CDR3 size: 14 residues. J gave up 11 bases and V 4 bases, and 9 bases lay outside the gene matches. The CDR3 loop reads CASSRTSGFNKQFF. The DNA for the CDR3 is TGTGCCAGCAGCCGAACTAGCGGGTTTAATAAGCAGTTCTTC.

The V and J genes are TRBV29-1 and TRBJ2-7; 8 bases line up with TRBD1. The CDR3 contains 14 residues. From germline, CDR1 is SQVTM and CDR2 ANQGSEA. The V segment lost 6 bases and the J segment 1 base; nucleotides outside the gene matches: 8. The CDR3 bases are TGCAGCGTGGTCAGGGGGCAGGGGTCCTACGAGCAGTACTTC. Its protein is CSVVRGQGSYEQYF.

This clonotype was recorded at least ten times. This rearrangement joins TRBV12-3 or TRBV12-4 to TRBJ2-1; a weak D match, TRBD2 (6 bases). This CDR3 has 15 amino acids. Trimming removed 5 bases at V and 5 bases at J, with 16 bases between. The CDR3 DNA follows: TGTGCCAGCAGTCGCTGGAGGGACCGCAACAATGAGCAGTTCTTC. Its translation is CASSRWRDRNNEQFF.

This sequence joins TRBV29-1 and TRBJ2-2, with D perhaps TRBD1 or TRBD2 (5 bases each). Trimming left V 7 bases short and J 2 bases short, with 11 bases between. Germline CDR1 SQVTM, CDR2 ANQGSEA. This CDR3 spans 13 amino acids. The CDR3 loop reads CSGRDANTGELFF. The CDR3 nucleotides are TGCAGCGGTCGGGACGCCAACACCGGGGAGCTGTTTTTT.

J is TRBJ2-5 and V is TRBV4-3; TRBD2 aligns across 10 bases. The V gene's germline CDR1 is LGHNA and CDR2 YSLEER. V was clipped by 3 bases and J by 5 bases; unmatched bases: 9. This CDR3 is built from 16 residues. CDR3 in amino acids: CASSQVQAGGGETQYF. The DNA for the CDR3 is TGCGCCAGCAGCCAGGTCCAAGCGGGAGGGGGGGAGACCCAGTACTTC.